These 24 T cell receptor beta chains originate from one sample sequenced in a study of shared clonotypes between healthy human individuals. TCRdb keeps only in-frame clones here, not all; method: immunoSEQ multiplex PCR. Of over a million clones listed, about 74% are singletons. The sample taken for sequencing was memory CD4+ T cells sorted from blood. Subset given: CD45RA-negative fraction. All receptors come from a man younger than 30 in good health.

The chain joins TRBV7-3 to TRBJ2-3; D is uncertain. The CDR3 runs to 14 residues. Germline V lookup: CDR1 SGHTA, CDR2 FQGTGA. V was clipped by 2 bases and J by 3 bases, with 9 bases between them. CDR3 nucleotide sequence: TGTGCCAGCAGCTTAGATGCTTGGACAGATACGCAGTATTTT. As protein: CASSLDAWTDTQYF.

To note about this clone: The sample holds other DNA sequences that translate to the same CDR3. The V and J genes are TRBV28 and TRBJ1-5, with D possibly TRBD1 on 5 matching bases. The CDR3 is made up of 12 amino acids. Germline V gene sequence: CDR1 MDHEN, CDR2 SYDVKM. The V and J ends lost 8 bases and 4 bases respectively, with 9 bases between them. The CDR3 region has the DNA TGTGCCAGCCTCGGGGGGAATCAGCCCCAGCATTTT. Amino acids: CASLGGNQPQHF.

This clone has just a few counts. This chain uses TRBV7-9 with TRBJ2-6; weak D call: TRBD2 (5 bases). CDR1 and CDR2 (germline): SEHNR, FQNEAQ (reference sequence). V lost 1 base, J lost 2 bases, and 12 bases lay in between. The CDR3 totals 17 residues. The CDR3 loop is CASSLGRTLAGANVLTF. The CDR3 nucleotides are TGTGCCAGCAGCTTAGGGAGGACTTTGGCTGGGGCCAACGTCCTGACTTTC.

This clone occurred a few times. CDR3 sequence (DNA): TGCGCCAGCTGGACAGGGGGCGCGGGTGAAAAACTGTTTTTT. Protein sequence: CASWTGGAGEKLFF. The J gene is TRBJ1-4, the V gene TRBV5-1, with 11 bases that match TRBD1. Germline V gene lookup returns CDR1 SGHRS and CDR2 YFSETQ. This CDR3 has 14 amino acids. With 7 bases clipped from V and 7 bases from J, the junction kept 6 bases outside the gene matches.

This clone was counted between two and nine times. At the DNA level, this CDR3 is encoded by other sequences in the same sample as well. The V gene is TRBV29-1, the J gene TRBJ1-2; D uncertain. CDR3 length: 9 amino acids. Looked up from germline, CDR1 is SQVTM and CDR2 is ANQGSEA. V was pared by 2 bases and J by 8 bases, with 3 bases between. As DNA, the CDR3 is TGCAGCGTTGAAAGAGGCTACACCTTC. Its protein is CSVERGYTF.

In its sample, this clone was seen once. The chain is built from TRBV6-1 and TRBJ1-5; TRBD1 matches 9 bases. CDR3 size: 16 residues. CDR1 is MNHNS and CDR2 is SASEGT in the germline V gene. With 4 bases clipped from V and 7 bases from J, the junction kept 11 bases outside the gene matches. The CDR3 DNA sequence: TGTGCCAGCAGTGTGATAGGACAGGGGATAGGGCAGCCCCAGCATTTT. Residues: CASSVIGQGIGQPQHF.

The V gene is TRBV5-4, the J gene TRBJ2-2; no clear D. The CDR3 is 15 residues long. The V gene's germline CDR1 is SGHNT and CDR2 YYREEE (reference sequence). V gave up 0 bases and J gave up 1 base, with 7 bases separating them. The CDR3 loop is CASSLATVNTGELFF. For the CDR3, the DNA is TGTGCCAGCAGCTTGGCCACGGTGAACACCGGGGAGCTGTTTTTT.

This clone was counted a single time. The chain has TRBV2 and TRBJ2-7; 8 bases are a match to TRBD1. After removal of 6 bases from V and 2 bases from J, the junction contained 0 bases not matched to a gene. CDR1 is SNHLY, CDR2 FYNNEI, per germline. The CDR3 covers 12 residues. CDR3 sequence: CASRGQAYEQYF. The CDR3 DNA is TGTGCCAGCAGGGGACAGGCCTACGAGCAGTACTTC.

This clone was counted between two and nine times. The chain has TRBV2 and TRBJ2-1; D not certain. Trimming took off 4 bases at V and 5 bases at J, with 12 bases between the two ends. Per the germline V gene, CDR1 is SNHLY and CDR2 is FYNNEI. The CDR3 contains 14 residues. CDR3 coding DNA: TGTGCCAGCAGTGGATCGAGCTGGGACAATGAGCAGTTCTTC. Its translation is CASSGSSWDNEQFF. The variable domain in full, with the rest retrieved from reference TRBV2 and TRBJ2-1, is EPEVTQTPSHQVTQMGQEVILRCVPISNHLYFYWYRQILGQKVEFLVSFYNNEISEKSEIFDDQFSVERPDGSNFTLKIRSTKLEDSAMYFCASSGSSWDNEQFFGPGTRLTVL.

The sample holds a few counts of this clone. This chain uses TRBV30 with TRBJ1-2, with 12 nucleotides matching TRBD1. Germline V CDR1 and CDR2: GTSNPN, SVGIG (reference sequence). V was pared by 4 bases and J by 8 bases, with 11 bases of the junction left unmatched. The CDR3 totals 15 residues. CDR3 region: CAWTLPGQGARGYTF. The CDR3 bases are TGTGCCTGGACCCTCCCGGGACAGGGGGCAAGGGGCTACACCTTC.

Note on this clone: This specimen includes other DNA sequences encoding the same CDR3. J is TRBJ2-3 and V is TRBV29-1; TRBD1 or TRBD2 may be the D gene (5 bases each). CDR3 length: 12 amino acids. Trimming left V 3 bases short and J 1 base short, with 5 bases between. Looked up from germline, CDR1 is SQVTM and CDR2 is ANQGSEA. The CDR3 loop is CSVEGGTDTQYF. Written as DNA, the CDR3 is TGCAGCGTTGAGGGGGGCACAGATACGCAGTATTTT.

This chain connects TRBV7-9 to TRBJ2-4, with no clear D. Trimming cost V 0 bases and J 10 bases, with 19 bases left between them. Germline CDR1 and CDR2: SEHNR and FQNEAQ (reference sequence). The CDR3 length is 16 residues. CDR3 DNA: TGTGCCAGCAGCTTAGCAGGTTCTAGAAAGTACGGTATTCAGTACTTC. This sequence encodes CASSLAGSRKYGIQYF.

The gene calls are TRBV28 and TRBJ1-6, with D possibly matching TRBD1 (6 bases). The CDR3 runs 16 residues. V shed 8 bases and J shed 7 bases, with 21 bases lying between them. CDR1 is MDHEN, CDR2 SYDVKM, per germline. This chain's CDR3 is CASALGGSVGNSPLHF. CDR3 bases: TGTGCCAGCGCCCTCGGGGGCTCGGTCGGGAATTCACCCCTCCACTTT.

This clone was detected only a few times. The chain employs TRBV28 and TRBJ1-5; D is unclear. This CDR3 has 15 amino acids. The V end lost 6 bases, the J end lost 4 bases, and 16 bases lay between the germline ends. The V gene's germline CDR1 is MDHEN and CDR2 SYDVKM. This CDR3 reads CASRNGGSRNQPQHF. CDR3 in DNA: TGTGCCAGCAGAAACGGCGGGAGCAGAAATCAGCCCCAGCATTTT.

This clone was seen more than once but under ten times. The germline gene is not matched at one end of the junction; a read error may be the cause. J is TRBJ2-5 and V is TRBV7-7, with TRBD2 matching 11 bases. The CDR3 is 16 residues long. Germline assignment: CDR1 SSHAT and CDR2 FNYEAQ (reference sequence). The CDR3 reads CASSSVAGGPVETQYF. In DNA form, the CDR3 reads TGTGCTAGCAGCTCAGTAGCGGGAGGGCCCGTGGAGACCCAGTACTTC.

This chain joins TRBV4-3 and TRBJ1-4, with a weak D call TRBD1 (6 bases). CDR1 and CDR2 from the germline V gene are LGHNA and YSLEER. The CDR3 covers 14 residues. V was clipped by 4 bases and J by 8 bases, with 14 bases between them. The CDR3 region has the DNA TGCGCCAGCAGCCCACAGGGTTTCCCCGAAAAACTGTTTTTT. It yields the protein CASSPQGFPEKLFF.

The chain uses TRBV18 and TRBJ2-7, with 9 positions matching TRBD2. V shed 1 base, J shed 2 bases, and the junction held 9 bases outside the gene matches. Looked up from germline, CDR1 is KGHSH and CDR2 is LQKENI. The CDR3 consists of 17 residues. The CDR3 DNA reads TGTGCCAGCTCACCACAAACACAGCGGGGGGCCGCCTACGAGCAGTACTTC. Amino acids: CASSPQTQRGAAYEQYF. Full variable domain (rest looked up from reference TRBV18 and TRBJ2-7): NAGVMQNPRHLVRRRGQEARLRCSPMKGHSHVYWYRQLPEEGLKFMVYLQKENIIDESGMPKERFSAEFPKEGPSILRIQQVVRGDSAAYFCASSPQTQRGAAYEQYFGPGTRLTVT.

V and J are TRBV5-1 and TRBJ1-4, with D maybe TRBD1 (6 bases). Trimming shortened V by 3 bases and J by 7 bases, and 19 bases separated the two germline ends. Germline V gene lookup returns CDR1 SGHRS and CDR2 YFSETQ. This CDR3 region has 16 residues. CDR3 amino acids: CASSSVRGPGSEKLFF. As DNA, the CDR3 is TGCGCCAGCAGCTCGGTCCGGGGGCCGGGAAGTGAAAAACTGTTTTTT.

The CDR3 bases are TGTGCCAGCAGCTTAAATGGGGCACGGGAGACCCAGTACTTC. This gives the protein CASSLNGARETQYF. The chain couples TRBV7-2 to TRBJ2-5; weak D call: TRBD1 (5 bases). Per the germline V gene, CDR1 is SGHTA and CDR2 is FQGNSA. Trimming took off 2 bases at V and 5 bases at J, with 12 bases between the two ends. The CDR3 extends over 14 amino acids.

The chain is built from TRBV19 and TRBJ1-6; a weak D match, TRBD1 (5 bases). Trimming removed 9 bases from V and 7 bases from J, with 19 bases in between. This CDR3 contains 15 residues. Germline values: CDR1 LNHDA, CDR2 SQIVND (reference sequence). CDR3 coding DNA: TGTGCCAGCGCGGACGCGGGGGGAGGAAATTCACCCCTCCACTTT. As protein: CASADAGGGNSPLHF.

Here the CDR3 reads CASSSIYRDLLSYEQYF. CDR3 nucleotides: TGTGCCAGCAGCTCCATCTACCGGGACCTTCTCTCCTACGAGCAGTACTTC. This chain connects TRBV11-3 to TRBJ2-7, with D possibly being TRBD1 or TRBD2 (5 bases each). V gave up 4 bases and J gave up 0 bases, with 19 bases separating them. This CDR3 spans 17 amino acids. Germline CDR1 SGHNT, CDR2 YENEEA.

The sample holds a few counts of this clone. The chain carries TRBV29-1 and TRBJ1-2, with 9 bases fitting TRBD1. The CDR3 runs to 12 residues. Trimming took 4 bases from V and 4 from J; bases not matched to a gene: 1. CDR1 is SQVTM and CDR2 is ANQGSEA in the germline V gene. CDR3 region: CSVGGQGYGYTF. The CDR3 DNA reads TGCAGCGTTGGGGGACAGGGCTATGGCTACACCTTC.

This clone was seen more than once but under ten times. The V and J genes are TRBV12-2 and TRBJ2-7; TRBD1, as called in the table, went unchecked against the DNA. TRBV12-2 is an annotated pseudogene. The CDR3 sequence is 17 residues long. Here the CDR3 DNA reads TGTGCAAGTCGCTTAGCGACATATAAGGGACAGGCGGACGAGCAGTACTTC. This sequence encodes CASRLATYKGQADEQYF.

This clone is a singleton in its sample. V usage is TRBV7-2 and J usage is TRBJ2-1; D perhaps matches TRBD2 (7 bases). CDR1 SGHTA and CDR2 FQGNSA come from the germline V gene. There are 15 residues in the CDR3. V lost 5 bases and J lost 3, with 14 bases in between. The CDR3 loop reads CASSQRGGSYNEQFF. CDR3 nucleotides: TGTGCCAGCAGCCAAAGGGGGGGAAGCTACAATGAGCAGTTCTTC.